The following is a T cell receptor (beta chain) sequence with its context. This clonotype was observed a few times. The clone's antigen remains unknown. No quality values exist for individual bases; no much larger clone is one base distant. Library preparation used 5' RACE. Sequenced using an Illumina HiSeq 2500. The second PCR ran for about 7 to 11 cycles and used a J-beta primer mix along with a sample-barcoded 5' primer. A unique molecular identifier was introduced onto each TCR beta cDNA molecule by a template-switch 5' adaptor carrying 12 random nucleotides. At least 2.5 million CDR3-containing paired-end reads were obtained from each sample. First-strand cDNA synthesis was performed from all RNA using the Mint cDNA synthesis kit, with priming by a TRBC-specific oligonucleotide. Following uracil-DNA glycosylase treatment, a first 18-cycle PCR with universal primers M1SS and BC2_uni_R was performed on all cDNA. In the source study's methods: For normalization, 1 million high-quality reads, each with a distinct molecular identifier, were randomly selected from each sample. Instead of being binned into consensus sequences, reads with shared molecular identifiers were discarded. MiTCR, set to a Q25 quality threshold and the strictest error-elimination algorithm, was used for CDR3 identification, clonotype clustering and error correction. A nonparametric unseen species model with Euler transformation was used to estimate a lower bound on total TCR beta diversity. TCRdb itself trimmed the public reads at Q25 with fastp, ran MiXCR and retained productive beta chains. Each entry merges the rows of one CDR3 protein and shows their most common DNA and genes. These V and J calls originate from TCRdb's pipeline instead of the authors' own analysis. The sample yields roughly 570,000 distinct CDR3 sequences; roughly 29% were counted once. Of the sample, around 20% is held by the ten largest clones.

The CDR3 goes from the cysteine to the phenylalanine over 15 residues. CDR3 DNA is the only sequence kept; it has 45 bases, read in frame from the first base. Via the germline V gene, CDR1 is LGHNA and CDR2 YSLEER. V loses 0 bases, J loses 4 bases, and the germline ends lie 13 bases apart. These data originate in a study of blood T cells in healthy people across ages (dated by TCRdb to the mid-2010s). Study-wide context: Template switching captured roughly one uniquely barcoded TCR beta cDNA molecule per two T cells in model experiments. Using deep sequencing normalized with unique cDNA molecular identifiers, the study measured how TCR beta repertoire diversity changes with age. Four age groups were formed from the donors: young (average approximately 15 years), middle-aged (approximately 40), aged (over 55) and long-lived (roughly 81). To avoid experimental bias, donors of different ages were randomly spread across the sequencing lanes. The study analyzed two additional independent replicas of 1 million unique cDNA reads from the same blood draw for two donors, one aged 18 to 29 and one aged 80 or older. Paper-wide results and their limitations: The CMV infection status of donors was not known, potentially confounding age-related changes in expanded clonotypes. Conclusive comparison of naive and antigen-experienced compartments was prevented by the profiling of bulk unsorted PBMCs. A strong correlation was found between observed TCR beta diversity and the percentage of naive T cells measured by flow cytometry. Compared with the aged group, the long-lived group had more naive CD4+ T cells, fewer expanded clones and increased TCR diversity, suggesting age selection. Observed TCR beta diversity per million T cells fell roughly linearly with age, and a significant reduction was already apparent by age about 43. Estimates of total diversity based on one million sequenced T cells were regarded as lower bounds and as underestimates.

The donors were roughly 40 Caucasian individuals from Russia, aged roughly 6 to 90 years, who were systemically healthy. Roughly 11 milliliters of peripheral blood were drawn from each donor into EDTA-treated Vacutainer tubes. Ficoll-Paque density-gradient centrifugation was used to isolate PBMCs, with at least 7 million per sample. Trizol reagent was used to extract total RNA from PBMCs, with at least 6 micrograms per sample. For every donor, flow cytometry on a PBMC aliquot measured the percentage of naive CD45RAhigh/CD27high T cells. This receptor was obtained from a woman between 70 and 85 years old in good health. The source material was blood. The chain employs TRBV4-3 and TRBJ2-7; a confident D gene designation cannot be given. The DNA sequence reads TGCGCCAGCAGCCAAGATAGTCAGCAGCCGTACGAGCAGTACTTC. This codes for CASSQDSQQPYEQYF.